One and the same sample provided the 11 T cell receptor beta chains below, sequenced in a study of blood T cell repertoires in COVID-19 (TCRdb year 2020). The method behind the library was the immunoSEQ multiplex PCR assay. The table comes from immuneACCESS by way of TCRdb, which keeps in-frame sequences with V and J called. Part of the clones is missing from these tables; in studies checked, under half for an unresolved V gene and the rest for unknown reasons. Within this sample are hundreds of thousands of clones, with approximately 84% of them counted one time only. About 4.2% of the sample is held by the ten biggest clonotypes. Sequenced sample: PBMCs or T cells enriched from blood (not recorded which). These receptors were collected from a man aged 25 to 40 who had recovered from COVID-19.

The chain uses TRBV18 and TRBJ2-1; possibly TRBD2 for D (7 bases). With 5 bases removed from V and 6 bases from J, the gap between germline ends came to 23 bases. The CDR3 runs 17 residues. Germline V gives CDR1 KGHSH, CDR2 LQKENI. The CDR3 nucleotides are TGTGCCAGCTCATCTCTCAGCCGGGGGGCAATGGTCAATGAGCAGTTCTTC. Its protein is CASSSLSRGAMVNEQFF.

This clone was recorded once. V gene TRBV28 combines with J gene TRBJ1-5, with D unresolved. The CDR3 runs to 16 residues. In germline, CDR1 is MDHEN, CDR2 SYDVKM. Trimming pared 6 bases from V and 0 bases from J, leaving 15 bases between. The CDR3 sequence is CASRNLQENSNQPQHF. The CDR3 region has the DNA TGTGCCAGCAGAAACCTCCAGGAAAATAGCAATCAGCCCCAGCATTTT.

The chain has TRBV5-1 and TRBJ1-6; no clear D gene. Germline V gene sequence: CDR1 SGHRS, CDR2 YFSETQ. Trimming took 2 bases from V and 3 from J, leaving 3 bases between them. CDR3 length: 13 residues. CDR3 sequence: CASSFNYNSPLHF. Written as DNA, the CDR3 is TGCGCCAGCAGCTTCAACTATAATTCACCCCTCCACTTT.

The V and J genes are TRBV11-3 and TRBJ2-3; TRBD1 might be the D (5 bases). The V gene's germline CDR1 is SGHNT and CDR2 YENEEA. CDR3 length: 13 amino acids. Trimming took 5 bases from V and 5 from J, leaving 11 bases between them. DNA for the CDR3: TGTGCCAGCAGCCAACCAGGGTTAGATACGCAGTATTTT. It yields the protein CASSQPGLDTQYF.

The V gene is TRBV7-8, the J gene TRBJ2-7; 9 bases map to TRBD1. Germline-derived CDR1 and CDR2 are SGHVS and FQNEAQ. The trim removed 3 bases at V and 3 bases at J, leaving 3 bases unmatched. The CDR3 is 14 amino acids. The CDR3 reads CASSLSTGGYEQYF. As DNA, the CDR3 is TGTGCCAGCAGCTTGTCGACAGGGGGCTACGAGCAGTACTTC.

CDR3 protein: CASSWGTAEQYF. The CDR3 DNA is TGTGCCAGCAGCTGGGGCACCGCCGAGCAGTACTTC. V is TRBV7-9 and J is TRBJ2-7, with a possible D match to TRBD1 (5 bases). V lost 4 bases, J lost 6 bases, and 10 bases lay in between. This CDR3 contains 12 residues. Germline CDR1 and CDR2: SEHNR and FQNEAQ (reference sequence). The whole variable domain, filled in from reference TRBV7-9 and TRBJ2-7, reads DTGVSQNPRHKITKRGQNVTFRCDPISEHNRLYWYRQTLGQGPEFLTYFQNEAQLEKSRLLSDRFSAERPKGSFSTLEIQRTEQGDSAMYLCASSWGTAEQYFGPGTRLTVT.

The chain employs TRBV18 and TRBJ1-1; tentative D call: TRBD1 (5 bases). The CDR3 spans 12 residues. The germline V gene encodes CDR1 KGHSH and CDR2 LQKENI. With 0 bases removed from V and 7 bases from J, the gap between germline ends came to 6 bases. The CDR3 DNA follows: TGTGCCAGCTCACCACCCGGGGGTGAAGCTTTCTTT. Amino acids: CASSPPGGEAFF.

The rearrangement uses TRBV4-1 and TRBJ2-1; 14 bases align to TRBD2. Germline V gene data show CDR1 as MGHRA and CDR2 as YSYEKL. The CDR3 covers 17 residues. With V trimmed by 2 bases and J by 6 bases, 6 bases remained unmatched. CDR3 sequence (DNA): TGCGCCAGCAGCCAAATCGGACTAGCGGGAGGTTTCAATGAGCAGTTCTTC. Translated, it gives CASSQIGLAGGFNEQFF.

This chain connects TRBV11-2 to TRBJ2-5; TRBD2 aligns across 11 bases. The CDR3 loop spans 16 amino acids. In germline, CDR1 is SGHAT, CDR2 FQNNGV. Germline trimming cut 0 bases from V and 5 bases from J; bases unmatched to any gene: 5. CDR3 in DNA: TGTGCCAGCAGCTTAGATCCTAGCGGGAGGACGGAGACCCAGTACTTC. It yields the protein CASSLDPSGRTETQYF.

The V and J genes are TRBV27 and TRBJ1-5, with D unclear. V dropped 2 bases and J dropped 1 base, with 9 bases sitting between them. Germline loops: CDR1 MNHEY, CDR2 SMNVEV (reference sequence). This CDR3 has 15 amino acids. In DNA, the CDR3 is TGTGCCAGCAGTTTAGCCGGGTTGAGCAATCAGCCCCAGCATTTT. This encodes CASSLAGLSNQPQHF.

The chain uses TRBV6-5 and TRBJ2-2; tentative D call: TRBD2 (5 bases). With 8 bases removed from V and 1 base from J, the gap between germline ends came to 11 bases. Germline CDR1 and CDR2: MNHEY and SVGAGI. This CDR3 comprises 14 residues. The CDR3 nucleotides are TGTGCCAGCCGTTTAGGAGGGAACACCGGGGAGCTGTTTTTT. This gives the protein CASRLGGNTGELFF.